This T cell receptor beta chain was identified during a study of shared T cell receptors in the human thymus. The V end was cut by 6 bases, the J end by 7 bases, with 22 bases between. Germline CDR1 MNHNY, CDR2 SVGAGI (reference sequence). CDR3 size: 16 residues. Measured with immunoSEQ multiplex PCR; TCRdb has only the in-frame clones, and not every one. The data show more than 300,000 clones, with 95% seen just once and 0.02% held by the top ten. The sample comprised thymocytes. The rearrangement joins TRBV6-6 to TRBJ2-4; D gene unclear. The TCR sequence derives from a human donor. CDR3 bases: TGTGCCAGCAGCCTACCCCCCCAGGACCTAGGGAACATTCAGTACTTC. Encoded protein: CASSLPPQDLGNIQYF.